The text below deals with one T cell receptor beta chain. This sample was taken from a study of blood T cell repertoires in COVID-19. Across the whole study: Acute-phase and convalescent COVID-19 samples originated in the United States, Italy and Spain.

Germline-derived CDR1 and CDR2 are LGHDT and YNNKEL (reference sequence). Trimming removed 3 bases from V and 1 base from J, with 15 bases in between. CDR3 length: 16 amino acids. Measured with immunoSEQ multiplex PCR; TCRdb has only the in-frame clones, and not every one. The table lists around 130,000 clones, under 85% of them singletons. The sample taken for sequencing was peripheral blood. The receptor was isolated from an older woman with acute or convalescent COVID-19. The V call is TRBV3-1 (or the pseudogene TRBV3-2), the J call TRBJ1-1; D call uncertain. CDR3 residues: CASSHTELIANTEAFF. CDR3 coding DNA: TGTGCCAGCAGCCATACCGAGCTAATTGCGAACACTGAAGCTTTCTTT.